Each of the 29 T cell receptor beta chains below was sequenced from the same sample in a study of tumor-infiltrating lymphocytes in primary liver carcinoma. In addition to blood RNA drawn from unsorted whole blood, germline DNA was extracted. Researchers generated TCR beta cDNA from about 500 ng of total RNA, relying on a constant-region primer. Three-round nested multiplex PCR performed with slightly modified ARM-PCR produced the TCR beta libraries. The opening two PCR rounds, around 10 cycles each, paired TRBV1-TRBV30 forward primers with a C-beta reverse primer. TCRdb re-called the multiplex PCR reads with MiXCR, one entry per CDR3 protein. Of approximately 330,000 distinct CDR3 sequences in the sample, roughly 61% are singletons; the top ten hold about 6%. The sequenced sample was peripheral blood. Receptors originate from a man aged 35-49 years with primary liver carcinoma and hepatitis B virus infection.

In DNA form, the CDR3 reads TGTGCCAGCAGCTTATGGGGGGATGGTTCACCCCTCCACTTT. Amino acids: CASSLWGDGSPLHF. This sequence joins TRBV7-2 and TRBJ1-6, with D maybe TRBD1 (5 bases). This CDR3 has 14 residues. V was pared by 2 bases and J by 9 bases, with 11 bases between. Germline CDR1 and CDR2: SGHTA and FQGNSA. Together with reference TRBV7-2 and TRBJ1-6, the CDR3 gives the full variable domain: GAGVSQSPSNKVTEKGKDVELRCDPISGHTALYWYRQSLGQGLEFLIYFQGNSAPDKSGLPSDRFSAERTGGSVSTLTIQRTQQEDSAVYLCASSLWGDGSPLHFGNGTRLTVT.

In regard to this clonotype: A much larger clone lies a single base off, so this may be a read error. J is TRBJ2-1 and V is TRBV11-1; TRBD1 aligns across 9 bases. Germline values: CDR1 SGHAT, CDR2 FQDESV (reference sequence). The CDR3 sequence is 15 residues long. The V segment lost 5 bases and the J segment 10 bases; nucleotides outside the gene matches: 12. The CDR3 sequence is CASSPGPGTGREQFF. For the CDR3, the DNA is TGTGCCAGCAGCCCTGGTCCCGGGACAGGGCGAGAGCAGTTCTTC. Filled out from reference TRBV11-1 and TRBJ2-1, the complete variable domain reads EAEVAQSPRYKITEKSQAVAFWCDPISGHATLYWYRQILGQGPELLVQFQDESVVDDSQLPKDRFSAERLKGVDSTLKIQPAELGDSAMYLCASSPGPGTGREQFFGPGTRLTVL.

About this clonotype itself: The conserved final phenylalanine or tryptophan is absent from the CDR3, which likely points to a read error. The chain links TRBV18 to TRBJ2-7, with a weak D call TRBD2 (5 bases). Germline V gene sequence: CDR1 KGHSH, CDR2 LQKENI. The CDR3 loop spans 15 amino acids. V was cut by 3 bases and J by 1 base, with 13 bases left in between. In DNA, the CDR3 is TGTGCCAGCTCACCTCGTCGGACTGGATCCTACGAGCAGTACATC. It specifies CASSPRRTGSYEQYI.

Concerning this clonotype itself: A much larger clonotype is one base distant, so this may be a read error. As DNA, the CDR3 is TGCGCCAGCAGCCTGATGACTACCACAGATACGCAGTATTTT. Amino acid sequence: CASSLMTTTDTQYF. The V gene is TRBV4-1, the J gene TRBJ2-3; TRBD2 is a possible D gene (5 bases). Trimming left V 4 bases short and J 2 bases short, with 10 bases between. The germline V gene has CDR1 MGHRA and CDR2 YSYEKL. This CDR3 contains 14 residues.

The table lists this clonotype with many counts. The genes are TRBV29-1 and TRBJ1-1; possible D gene TRBD1, 6 bases. The germline V gene has CDR1 SQVTM and CDR2 ANQGSEA. This CDR3 has 15 amino acids. The ends were cut back, 3 bases at V and 4 bases at J, with 18 bases in the middle. The CDR3 sequence: CSVDQRGGRATEAFF. The CDR3 DNA follows: TGCAGCGTTGACCAAAGAGGGGGTCGGGCCACTGAAGCTTTCTTT.

Turning to this clonotype: Lacking the conserved final phenylalanine or tryptophan, this CDR3 likely reflects a read error. The DNA is left out, because the CDR3 cannot be placed on it with certainty; the CDR3 is given as TCRdb lists it. The V gene is TRBV6-1, the J gene TRBJ2-7; the tabulated D call, TRBD1, remains unverified against the DNA. Ends included, the CDR3 has 14 residues. Germline V lookup: CDR1 MNHNS, CDR2 SASEGT. CDR3 amino acids: CASNSGGEIYEHYI.

This clonotype was counted at least ten times. The rearrangement joins TRBV29-1 to TRBJ2-3; 7 nucleotides line up with TRBD1. The V segment lost 6 bases and the J segment 4 bases; nucleotides outside the gene matches: 4. This CDR3 spans 12 amino acids. CDR1 and CDR2 (germline): SQVTM, ANQGSEA. The CDR3 DNA follows: TGCAGCGTAGAAACAGGGGCAGATACGCAGTATTTT. Encoded protein: CSVETGADTQYF.

As for this clonotype: A much larger clone differs from this one at a single base, so this may be a read error. V is TRBV4-3 and J is TRBJ2-7, with unresolved D. With 0 bases removed from V and 1 base from J, the gap between germline ends came to 10 bases. The CDR3 is 15 amino acids. CDR1 and CDR2 (germline): LGHNA, YSLEER. The CDR3 protein is CASSQDLSSSYEQYF. In nucleotides, the CDR3 is TGCGCCAGCAGCCAAGATCTAAGCTCATCCTACGAGCAGTACTTC.

This chain connects TRBV9 to TRBJ2-2, with a tentative D call TRBD1 (6 bases). The germline gives CDR1 SGDLS, CDR2 YYNGEE. V was clipped by 1 base and J by 13 bases, with 23 bases between them. The length of the CDR3 is 16 residues. CDR3 residues: CASSVKGTLNTEGLFF. CDR3 nucleotide sequence: TGTGCCAGCAGCGTAAAAGGGACATTGAACACCGAGGGGCTGTTTTTT.

Remarks on this clonotype: It may be a read error: a sequence one base away is much more abundant. This CDR3 reads CASSQPTRSGNTMYF. The CDR3 DNA reads as TGCGCCAGCAGCCAACCGACCCGCTCTGGAAACACCATGTATTTT. V and J are TRBV4-3 and TRBJ1-3; no reliable D call. The CDR3 covers 15 residues. Germline values: CDR1 LGHNA, CDR2 YSLEER.

The rearrangement uses TRBV11-1 and TRBJ2-1; 7 nucleotides line up with TRBD1. The CDR3 length is 15 residues. Germline V gene lookup returns CDR1 SGHAT and CDR2 FQDESV (reference sequence). The J segment lost 4 bases and the V segment lost 2 bases, leaving 5 bases of the junction unmatched. CDR3 amino acids: CASSLFGQVYNEQFF. CDR3 coding DNA: TGTGCCAGCAGCTTATTTGGACAGGTTTACAATGAGCAGTTCTTC. The whole variable domain, filled in from reference TRBV11-1 and TRBJ2-1, reads EAEVAQSPRYKITEKSQAVAFWCDPISGHATLYWYRQILGQGPELLVQFQDESVVDDSQLPKDRFSAERLKGVDSTLKIQPAELGDSAMYLCASSLFGQVYNEQFFGPGTRLTVL.

V is TRBV5-1 and J is TRBJ1-1, with D unresolved. The CDR3 has 13 residues. V was shortened by 3 bases and J by 3 bases, with 9 bases between the two germline ends. The germline V gene encodes CDR1 SGHRS and CDR2 YFSETQ. Here the CDR3 DNA reads TGCGCCAGCAGCTGGGGAGAAGACACTGAAGCTTTCTTT. This translates into CASSWGEDTEAFF. Full variable domain (outside the CDR3, taken from reference TRBV5-1 and TRBJ1-1): KAGVTQTPRYLIKTRGQQVTLSCSPISGHRSVSWYQQTPGQGLQFLFEYFSETQRNKGNFPGRFSGRQFSNSRSEMNVSTLELGDSALYLCASSWGEDTEAFFGQGTRLTVV.

The chain is built from TRBV11-2 and TRBJ1-2; D not certain. V dropped 6 bases and J dropped 8 bases, with 31 bases sitting between them. The CDR3 covers 18 residues. Germline values: CDR1 SGHAT, CDR2 FQNNGV. CDR3 in amino acids: CASSPLSREARSLQGYTF. CDR3 bases: TGTGCCAGCAGTCCACTCTCCCGAGAAGCCAGGTCCCTTCAGGGCTACACCTTC. The entire variable domain, with the rest obtained from reference TRBV11-2 and TRBJ1-2, is as follows: EAGVAQSPRYKIIEKRQSVAFWCNPISGHATLYWYQQILGQGPKLLIQFQNNGVVDDSQLPKDRFSAERLKGVDSTLKIQPAKLEDSAVYLCASSPLSREARSLQGYTFGSGTRLTVV.

As regards this clonotype: This is likely a read error, given that the CDR3 carries no conserved phenylalanine or tryptophan at its end. The V gene is TRBV11-2, the J gene TRBJ2-1; 8 bases fit TRBD2. Unmatched junction bases numbered 13, after V lost 6 bases and J lost 6 bases. This CDR3 spans 16 amino acids. Germline lookup yields CDR1 SGHAT and CDR2 FQNNGV. As DNA, the CDR3 is TGTGCCAGCAGTCCAGCAGGTCTAGCGGGTCGCAATGAGCAGTTCTAC. Translating it yields CASSPAGLAGRNEQFY.

This rearrangement joins TRBV11-2 to TRBJ2-4, with no clear D. The CDR3 covers 15 residues. Germline V gene lookup returns CDR1 SGHAT and CDR2 FQNNGV. CDR3: CVTSSNLLAKNIQYF. The CDR3, as DNA: TGTGTCACCAGCTCCAACCTGCTAGCCAAAAACATTCAGTACTTC.

For this clonotype: The junction does not match germline at one end; this may be a read error. The V call is TRBV12-3 or TRBV12-4, the J call TRBJ2-7, with 7 bases fitting TRBD2. The CDR3 length is 15 residues. The CDR3 sequence: CAGSEVTSWSDEQYF. As DNA, the CDR3 is TGTGCCGGCAGTGAAGTGACTAGCTGGAGTGACGAGCAGTACTTC.

With regard to this clonotype: A much larger clone differs by one base, so this may be a read error. The CDR3 ends on some other residue instead of the conserved phenylalanine or tryptophan, so this is likely a read error. The DNA for the CDR3 is TGTGCCATCAGTGAGGACAGGAACTACATGAACACTGAAGCTTTCTAT. Translating it yields CAISEDRNYMNTEAFY. The gene calls are TRBV10-3 and TRBJ1-1, with D maybe TRBD1 (6 bases). Per the germline V gene, CDR1 is ENHRY and CDR2 is SYGVKD. This CDR3 is built from 16 residues. V was shortened by 2 bases and J by 0 bases, with 13 bases between the two germline ends.

This clonotype has just one count. Compared with germline, one end of the junction differs, possibly owing to a read error. The chain uses TRBV4-1 and TRBJ2-2, with 7 bases that match TRBD1. Germline loops: CDR1 MGHRA, CDR2 YSYEKL. The CDR3 is 15 amino acids. The CDR3 region has the DNA TGCACCAGCAGCCAAGGACAGGTCAACACCGGGGAGCTGTTTTTT. Translation: CTSSQGQVNTGELFF.

The genes are TRBV24-1 and TRBJ2-5, with TRBD1 matching 8 bases. The CDR3 has 14 amino acids. Germline V lookup: CDR1 KGHDR, CDR2 SFDVKD. V shed 9 bases and J 5 bases; nucleotides not matched to a gene: 10. The CDR3 is CATATGGLLETQYF. The DNA for the CDR3 is TGTGCCACCGCTACAGGGGGGCTGTTGGAGACCCAGTACTTC.

Details on this clonotype: This likely comes from a read error, as the CDR3 has no conserved phenylalanine or tryptophan at its end. The DNA is left out, because the CDR3 cannot be placed on it with certainty; the CDR3 is given as TCRdb lists it. The rearrangement joins TRBV6-2 or TRBV6-3 to TRBJ2-1; no check of the table's D call, TRBD2, against the DNA was made. Germline values: CDR1 MNHEY, CDR2 SVGEGT. The CDR3 adds up to 17 amino acids, both ends counted. The CDR3 loop reads CASSYSPPSGLYNEHFL.

This clonotype was detected ten times or more. The chain joins TRBV29-1 to TRBJ1-1; D might be TRBD1 (5 bases). Trimming left V 4 bases short and J 3 bases short, with 12 bases between. CDR1 and CDR2 (germline): SQVTM, ANQGSEA. CDR3 size: 13 residues. CDR3 in amino acids: CSVGSQGYTEAFF. CDR3 coding DNA: TGCAGCGTTGGATCCCAGGGATACACTGAAGCTTTCTTT.

For this clonotype: A much larger clone differs by one base, so this may be a read error. The chain uses TRBV12-3 or TRBV12-4 and TRBJ2-7, with D possibly matching TRBD1 (5 bases). Trimming cost V 4 bases and J 4 bases, with 17 bases left between them. The length of the CDR3 is 15 residues. DNA of the CDR3: TGTGCCAGCAGTTGGGGCCAGTGGGCATGGTACGAGCAGTACTTC. It is translated as CASSWGQWAWYEQYF.

V gene TRBV24-1 combines with J gene TRBJ2-3, with D hard to call. Germline loops: CDR1 KGHDR, CDR2 SFDVKD. The CDR3 is made up of 12 amino acids. The V gene lost 5 bases and the J gene lost 8 bases, with 10 bases spanning the gap. This chain's CDR3 is CATSVGSGTQYF. The CDR3 DNA follows: TGTGCCACCAGTGTTGGGTCTGGTACGCAGTATTTT.

The chain carries TRBV21-1 and TRBJ2-3. TRBV21-1 is a known pseudogene. This CDR3 region has 17 residues. In DNA, the CDR3 is TGTGCCAGCAGCACCCGATCTGAGCGTCGCGAAACAGATACGCAGTATTTT. Translated: CASSTRSERRETDTQYF.

This clonotype came up a few times. CDR3 amino acids: CASSQGPGGSCGYTF. In DNA form, the CDR3 reads TGCGCCAGCAGCCAGGGTCCTGGGGGGAGCTGTGGCTACACCTTC. The gene calls are TRBV4-1 and TRBJ1-2; weak D call: TRBD1 (5 bases). The CDR3 runs to 15 residues. V shed 3 bases and J shed 7 bases, with 18 bases lying between them. Germline values: CDR1 MGHRA, CDR2 YSYEKL.

Concerning this clonotype: This could be a read error, since a much larger clone is one nucleotide away. This chain uses TRBV6-5 with TRBJ1-1, with D maybe TRBD1 (5 bases). CDR3 length equals 15 residues. The germline V gene encodes CDR1 MNHEY and CDR2 SVGAGI. Trimming left V 6 bases short and J 4 bases short, with 18 bases between. The CDR3 loop reads CASRDAGRGGTEAFF. The CDR3 DNA sequence: TGTGCCAGCAGGGACGCCGGGAGGGGCGGCACTGAAGCTTTCTTT.

This clonotype came up many times. The chain couples TRBV6-1 to TRBJ1-1, with D uncertain. V was cut by 6 bases and J by 5 bases, with 16 bases left in between. Germline-derived CDR1 and CDR2 are MNHNS and SASEGT. This CDR3 is built from 14 residues. This CDR3 is CASSEIWKATEAFF. DNA of the CDR3: TGTGCCAGCAGCGAAATCTGGAAGGCGACTGAAGCTTTCTTT.

The rearrangement joins TRBV5-1 to TRBJ1-5; 7 bases align to TRBD1. The CDR3 extends over 13 amino acids. V gave up 4 bases and J gave up 7 bases; unmatched junction bases: 5. Germline lookup yields CDR1 SGHRS and CDR2 YFSETQ. CDR3 sequence: CASSAYRGQPQHF. CDR3 DNA: TGCGCCAGCAGCGCCTACAGGGGACAGCCCCAGCATTTT.

This clonotype was picked up a small number of times. The chain employs TRBV7-9 and TRBJ2-1; 8 nucleotides match TRBD1. This CDR3 is 14 amino acids long. Germline values: CDR1 SEHNR, CDR2 FQNEAQ (reference sequence). V lost 3 bases and J lost 8; bases outside the gene matches: 6. The CDR3 nucleotides read TGTGCCAGCAGCTTTCAGGGGGCAGTCGATGAGCAGTTCTTC. Amino acid sequence: CASSFQGAVDEQFF.